This TCR beta chain was identified during a study of OX40 agonist ivuxolimab in advanced cancers. Trimming left V 6 bases short and J 5 bases short, with 10 bases between. The CDR3 extends over 11 amino acids. Looked up from germline, CDR1 is SQVTM and CDR2 is ANQGSEA. A note on this clone: The antigen is unknown.

Profiled with immunoSEQ multiplex PCR; TCRdb holds only in-frame clones, not every one. The sample gives about 78,000 clones, almost 95% of which show up once; approximately 3% is in the top ten. Findings and limits, study-wide: Expanded clones tended on average to be more numerous among CD8+ T cells than CD4+. Patients who responded partially at 0.1-3.0 mg/kg showed clonal expansion ranking among the lowest.

The receptor's source is an adult with an advanced solid tumor such as melanoma, head and neck, liver or kidney cancer. The specimen was CD4+ or CD8+ T cells sorted from blood, collected in a trial of the OX40 agonist ivuxolimab. This chain joins TRBV29-1 and TRBJ1-2; D not certain. The CDR3 DNA reads as TGCAGCGTGGAGTTAAATTATGGCTACACCTTC. Its protein product is CSVELNYGYTF.